The 25 T cell receptor beta chains in this list originate from one sample, sequenced in a study of T-cell reconstitution after alpha-beta-depleted transplantation in children. Preparing the TCRbeta library involved the use of unique molecular identifiers. TCRdb fed the PCR reads into MiXCR, producing one record per CDR3 protein. The profile shows about 640,000 distinct CDR3 sequences, approximately 15% of them singletons. Here the sequenced sample was PBMCs from the stem cell graft donor, taken from the stem cell graft. The receptors were sampled from a human donor who donated a stem cell graft to a child with acute myeloid leukemia.

V usage is TRBV7-2 and J usage is TRBJ2-7; D may be TRBD2 (5 bases). This CDR3 comprises 12 residues. The V end lost 6 bases, the J end lost 3 bases, and 9 bases lay between the germline ends. Germline loops: CDR1 SGHTA, CDR2 FQGNSA. The CDR3: CASSRSGYEQYF. CDR3 nucleotide sequence: TGTGCCAGCAGTCGAAGCGGCTACGAGCAGTACTTC. Looking up the rest from reference TRBV7-2 and TRBJ2-7 gives the full variable domain: GAGVSQSPSNKVTEKGKDVELRCDPISGHTALYWYRQSLGQGLEFLIYFQGNSAPDKSGLPSDRFSAERTGGSVSTLTIQRTQQEDSAVYLCASSRSGYEQYFGPGTRLTVT.

At least ten counts were recorded for this clonotype. The chain combines TRBV20-1 with TRBJ1-4; 7 bases fit TRBD1. Looked up from germline, CDR1 is DFQATT and CDR2 is SNEGSKA (reference sequence). The CDR3 extends over 15 amino acids. The J segment lost 5 bases and the V segment lost 0 bases, leaving 6 bases of the junction unmatched. CDR3 residues: CSARDRGTVNEKLFF. The CDR3 nucleotides are TGCAGTGCTAGAGATAGGGGGACAGTAAATGAAAAACTGTTTTTT.

V gene TRBV20-1 combines with J gene TRBJ2-7; D is unresolved. Germline CDR1 reads DFQATT; CDR2 reads SNEGSKA (reference sequence). The V gene lost 2 bases and the J gene lost 1 base, with 12 bases spanning the gap. The CDR3 length is 14 residues. This CDR3 reads CSARPRGSSYEQYV. CDR3 coding DNA: TGCAGTGCTAGACCCCGCGGATCTTCCTACGAGCAGTACGTC.

This clonotype came up a few times. The genes are TRBV11-1 and TRBJ2-3, with D possibly TRBD1 on 5 matching bases. The CDR3 loop spans 18 amino acids. The germline V gene encodes CDR1 SGHAT and CDR2 FQDESV (reference sequence). Trimming left V 2 bases short and J 6 bases short, with 24 bases between. CDR3: CASSLRLTVGPPMDTQYF. In DNA, the CDR3 is TGTGCCAGCAGCTTAAGGTTAACGGTGGGGCCCCCAATGGATACGCAGTATTTT.

This chain uses TRBV5-1 with TRBJ2-1, with D tentatively TRBD1 (6 bases). The CDR3 is 16 residues long. Deletions cut 0 bases from V and 8 bases from J, with 18 bases between. Looked up from germline, CDR1 is SGHRS and CDR2 is YFSETQ. In DNA, the CDR3 is TGCGCCAGCAGCTTGGAGGGCAGGGGTGTTGCGGATGAGCAGTTCTTC. Encoded protein: CASSLEGRGVADEQFF.

Written as DNA, the CDR3 is TGTGCCAGCAGTTTGGGCGGGAGTCGGAGCAATCAGCCCCAGCATTTT. Translated: CASSLGGSRSNQPQHF. The chain recombines TRBV12-3 or TRBV12-4 with TRBJ1-5, with unresolved D. V lost 3 bases to trimming and J lost 1 base, with 13 bases between them. This CDR3 has 16 residues.

The chain is built from TRBV20-1 and TRBJ2-3; 9 bases agree with TRBD2. The V segment lost 1 base and the J segment 2 bases; nucleotides outside the gene matches: 13. This CDR3 has 18 residues. Germline V CDR1 and CDR2: DFQATT, SNEGSKA (reference sequence). CDR3 sequence (DNA): TGCAGTGCTAGAGTAAGGCGGGGGGGACCCCCGCACACAGATACGCAGTATTTT. This sequence encodes CSARVRRGGPPHTDTQYF.

This clonotype has just a few counts. The chain combines TRBV7-2 with TRBJ2-7; tentative D call: TRBD1 (6 bases). Germline CDR1 is SGHTA and CDR2 is FQGNSA. V lost 2 bases to trimming and J lost 5 bases, with 10 bases between them. This CDR3 contains 13 residues. CDR3 DNA sequence: TGTGCCAGCAGCTTACAGGGGCCCAACGAGCAGTACTTC. Translated: CASSLQGPNEQYF.

There are many counts of this clonotype. This chain links TRBV20-1 with TRBJ1-1; D not resolved. The germline V gene has CDR1 DFQATT and CDR2 SNEGSKA (reference sequence). The CDR3 totals 11 residues. Between the trimmed V and J ends, which lost 3 bases and 1 base, there was a span of 3 bases. The CDR3 loop reads CSASPNTEAFF. The CDR3, as DNA: TGCAGTGCTAGTCCGAACACTGAAGCTTTCTTT.

Ten or more counts support this clonotype. This chain links TRBV4-3 with TRBJ1-6; tentative D call: TRBD1 (5 bases). V shed 3 bases and J shed 10 bases, with 13 bases lying between them. The length of the CDR3 is 14 residues. Germline V gives CDR1 LGHNA, CDR2 YSLEER. As DNA, the CDR3 is TGCGCCAGCAGCCAGGGGACGGGCGGGTCACCCCTCCACTTT. This translates into CASSQGTGGSPLHF.

The chain employs TRBV25-1 and TRBJ1-4; possibly TRBD1 for D (5 bases). The CDR3 length is 15 residues. The germline V gene has CDR1 MGHDK and CDR2 SYGVNS. V was clipped by 1 base and J by 3 bases, with 9 bases between them. The CDR3 coding sequence is TGTGCCAGCAGTGAATCTCAGGGTGCTAATGAAAAACTGTTTTTT. Encoded protein: CASSESQGANEKLFF.

In this sample, this clonotype turned up a few times. The chain carries TRBV7-9 and TRBJ2-1; D remains ambiguous. V dropped 3 bases and J dropped 8 bases, with 8 bases sitting between them. Germline V CDR1 and CDR2: SEHNR, FQNEAQ (reference sequence). The CDR3 sequence is 12 residues long. CDR3 sequence reads: CASSLQLHEQFF. The CDR3 bases are TGTGCCAGCAGCTTGCAGCTCCATGAGCAGTTCTTC.

The chain recombines TRBV5-1 with TRBJ2-3, with TRBD2 matching 7 bases. CDR1 is SGHRS and CDR2 is YFSETQ in the germline V gene. The CDR3 length is 12 residues. V gave up 4 bases and J gave up 15 bases; unmatched junction bases: 11. The CDR3, as DNA: TGCGCCAGCAGCCGGGACTACGAAGGAAGATATTTT. This encodes CASSRDYEGRYF.

This clonotype showed up just a few times. This chain links TRBV6-5 with TRBJ2-3, with 9 bases matching TRBD1. With V trimmed by 4 bases and J by 4 bases, 9 bases remained unmatched. Germline V gene data show CDR1 as MNHEY and CDR2 as SVGAGI. The CDR3 is made up of 16 amino acids. For the CDR3, the DNA is TGTGCCAGCAGTTCCCCGGGACAGGGTATACCAGATACGCAGTATTTT. Translation: CASSSPGQGIPDTQYF.

This rearrangement joins TRBV6-5 to TRBJ1-3; D is uncertain. Between the trimmed V and J ends, which lost 0 bases and 4 bases, there was a span of 16 bases. The CDR3 runs to 17 residues. The germline V gene encodes CDR1 MNHEY and CDR2 SVGAGI. In DNA, the CDR3 is TGTGCCAGCAGTTACTCGAGTGGGCCCGACGGGGGAAACACCATATATTTT. Translation: CASSYSSGPDGGNTIYF.

The rearrangement links TRBV28 to TRBJ2-3; the match to TRBD1 covers 11 bases. Trimming removed 6 bases from V and 4 bases from J; junction bases left unmatched: 3. CDR3 length: 14 residues. Germline V gene data show CDR1 as MDHEN and CDR2 as SYDVKM. CDR3 sequence: CASSWDRGSDTQYF. The DNA of the CDR3 is TGTGCCAGCAGCTGGGACAGGGGGTCAGATACGCAGTATTTT.

The genes are TRBV5-1 and TRBJ1-1, with D possibly TRBD1 on 5 matching bases. The germline V and J ends were trimmed by 5 bases and 5 bases, with 10 bases remaining between them. This CDR3 has 12 amino acids. CDR1 SGHRS and CDR2 YFSETQ come from the germline V gene. The CDR3 loop is CASRSGLTEAFF. Here the CDR3 DNA reads TGCGCCAGCAGATCAGGGTTGACTGAAGCTTTCTTT.

The sample holds many counts of this clonotype. This rearrangement joins TRBV7-2 to TRBJ1-2, with 9 positions matching TRBD1. V was pared by 2 bases and J by 7 bases, with 5 bases of the junction left unmatched. Germline CDR1 and CDR2: SGHTA and FQGNSA. The CDR3 consists of 14 residues. The CDR3 loop is CASSLLQGATGYTF. Written as DNA, the CDR3 is TGTGCCAGCAGCTTACTACAGGGGGCTACTGGCTACACCTTC.

The J gene is TRBJ1-4, the V gene TRBV6-1; 7 bases agree with TRBD1. The germline gives CDR1 MNHNS, CDR2 SASEGT. V lost 6 bases, J lost 5 bases, and 6 bases stayed unmatched. The CDR3 runs to 14 residues. This CDR3 is CASRSTGENEKLFF. The CDR3 DNA is TGTGCCAGCAGGAGCACAGGGGAAAATGAAAAACTGTTTTTT.

This clonotype was detected ten times or more. This rearrangement joins TRBV4-3 to TRBJ1-1; no reliable D call. The length of the CDR3 is 13 residues. Germline CDR1 reads LGHNA; CDR2 reads YSLEER. V lost 3 bases, J lost 6 bases, and 11 bases lay in between. Here the CDR3 DNA reads TGCGCCAGCAGCCATAGCGGAGGCCCTGAAGCTTTCTTT. Translated, it gives CASSHSGGPEAFF.

There are many counts of this clonotype. CDR3 bases: TGCAGTGCTAGTTTCTCATGGGACAGCCACACAGATACGCAGTATTTT. Translated, it gives CSASFSWDSHTDTQYF. This chain joins TRBV20-1 and TRBJ2-3, with 7 bases matching TRBD1. CDR3 length equals 16 residues. Germline CDR1 is DFQATT and CDR2 is SNEGSKA (reference sequence). The junction had 11 bases not matched to a gene; V was cut back by 3 bases and J by 2 bases.

This clonotype was picked up many times. The genes are TRBV20-1 and TRBJ1-2; no reliable D call. Between the trimmed V and J ends, which lost 0 bases and 0 bases, there was a span of 17 bases. The length of the CDR3 is 17 residues. The V gene's germline CDR1 is DFQATT and CDR2 SNEGSKA (reference sequence). The CDR3 DNA sequence: TGCAGTGCTAGAGATCGTTTGGGGAGTACGGCTAACTATGGCTACACCTTC. This codes for CSARDRLGSTANYGYTF.

This clonotype has a count of ten or more. The chain has TRBV5-1 and TRBJ1-6, with TRBD1 as a possible D gene (6 bases). The CDR3 length is 16 residues. Germline V gives CDR1 SGHRS, CDR2 YFSETQ. Deletions cut 7 bases from V and 0 bases from J, with 14 bases between. The chain's CDR3 is CASRGTGSSYNSPLHF. The DNA for the CDR3 is TGCGCCAGCCGGGGAACAGGGAGCTCCTATAATTCACCCCTCCACTTT.

This clonotype has more than one count but fewer than ten. The chain combines TRBV11-2 with TRBJ2-1; no clear D. The CDR3 extends over 13 amino acids. Germline CDR1 SGHAT, CDR2 FQNNGV. The germline V and J ends were trimmed by 8 bases and 5 bases, with 13 bases remaining between them. CDR3 amino acids: CASRASPDNEQFF. The CDR3 DNA sequence: TGTGCCAGCCGTGCCTCCCCCGACAATGAGCAGTTCTTC.

The chain employs TRBV15 and TRBJ2-1; D ambiguous. Trimming left V 0 bases short and J 1 base short, with 7 bases between. Germline V gene lookup returns CDR1 LNHNV and CDR2 YYDKDF (reference sequence). This CDR3 has 15 amino acids. The chain's CDR3 is CATSRDWLSYNEQFF. The CDR3 nucleotides are TGTGCCACCAGCAGAGATTGGCTTTCCTACAATGAGCAGTTCTTC.